This TCR beta chain stems from a study of blood T cells in healthy people across ages. Through a sample-barcoded 5' primer and a J-beta primer mix, a second PCR was run for roughly 7 to 11 cycles. TCRdb passed the 5' RACE reads through MiXCR, listing each CDR3 protein once. The table records over a million distinct CDR3 sequences, under 30% of them present only once. This clonotype was recorded a few times. CDR1 and CDR2 from the germline V gene are SEHNR and FQNEAQ (reference sequence). The length of the CDR3 is 12 residues. V was clipped by 7 bases and J by 9 bases, with 10 bases between them. Researchers collected approximately 9.5 milliliters of peripheral blood from every single donor. The data also belong to a second study, concerning T cells of mothers and their children. From that study: In the second PCR, M1S primer introduced barcodes and 2-4 random bases. The TCR beta CDR3 read count exceeded 8.5 million for each mother and was about 2.7 million for each child. Slightly higher but non-significant overlap marked related mother-child pairs versus unrelated pairs.

The receptor was isolated from a girl aged 2 to 10 in good health. The V call is TRBV7-9, the J call TRBJ1-6, with a possible D match to TRBD1 (6 bases). Sequencing was done on a sample of blood. CDR3 sequence: CASTSRGSPLHF. The CDR3 nucleotides read TGTGCCAGCACCTCCAGGGGTTCACCCCTCCACTTT.